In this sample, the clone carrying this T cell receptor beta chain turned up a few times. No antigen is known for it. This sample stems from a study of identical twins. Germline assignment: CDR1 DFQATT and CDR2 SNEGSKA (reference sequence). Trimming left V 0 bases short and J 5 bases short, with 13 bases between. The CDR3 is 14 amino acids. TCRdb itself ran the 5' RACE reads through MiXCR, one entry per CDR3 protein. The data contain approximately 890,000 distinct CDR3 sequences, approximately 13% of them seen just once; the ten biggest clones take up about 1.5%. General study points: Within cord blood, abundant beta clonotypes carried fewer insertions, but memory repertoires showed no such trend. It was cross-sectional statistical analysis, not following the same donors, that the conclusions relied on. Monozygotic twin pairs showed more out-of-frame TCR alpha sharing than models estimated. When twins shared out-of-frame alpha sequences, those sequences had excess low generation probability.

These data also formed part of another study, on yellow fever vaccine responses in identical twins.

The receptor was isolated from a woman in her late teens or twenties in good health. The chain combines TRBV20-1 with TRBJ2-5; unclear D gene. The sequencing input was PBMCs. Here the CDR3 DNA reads TGCAGTGCTAGAGATCTTGGTCCCTTGGAGACCCAGTACTTC. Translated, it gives CSARDLGPLETQYF.